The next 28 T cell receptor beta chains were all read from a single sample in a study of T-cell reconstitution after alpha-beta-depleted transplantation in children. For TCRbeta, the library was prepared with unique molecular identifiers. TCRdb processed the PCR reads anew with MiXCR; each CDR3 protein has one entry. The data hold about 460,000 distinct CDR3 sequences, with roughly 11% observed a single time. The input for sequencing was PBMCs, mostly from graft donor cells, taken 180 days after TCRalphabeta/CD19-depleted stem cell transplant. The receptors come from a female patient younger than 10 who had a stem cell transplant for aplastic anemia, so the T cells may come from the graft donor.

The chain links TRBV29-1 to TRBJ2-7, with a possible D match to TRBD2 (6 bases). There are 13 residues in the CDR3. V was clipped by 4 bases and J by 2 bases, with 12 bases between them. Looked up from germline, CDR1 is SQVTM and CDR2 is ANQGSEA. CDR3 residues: CSVGRDHTYEQYF. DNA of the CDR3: TGCAGCGTTGGGAGGGACCATACCTACGAGCAGTACTTC.

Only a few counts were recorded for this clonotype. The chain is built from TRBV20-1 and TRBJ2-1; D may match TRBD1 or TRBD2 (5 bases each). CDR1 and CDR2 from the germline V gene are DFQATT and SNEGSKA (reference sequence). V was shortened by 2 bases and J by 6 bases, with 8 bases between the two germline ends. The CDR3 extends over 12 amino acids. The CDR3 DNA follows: TGCAGTGCTAGATGGGGGTCCAATGAGCAGTTCTTC. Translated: CSARWGSNEQFF.

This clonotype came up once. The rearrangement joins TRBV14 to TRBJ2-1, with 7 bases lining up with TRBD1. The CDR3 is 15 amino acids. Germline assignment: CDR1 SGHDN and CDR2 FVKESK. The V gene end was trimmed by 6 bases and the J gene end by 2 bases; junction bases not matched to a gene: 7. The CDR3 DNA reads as TGTGCCAGCAGTGTGTGGGACAGCCCCTACAATGAGCAGTTCTTC. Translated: CASSVWDSPYNEQFF.

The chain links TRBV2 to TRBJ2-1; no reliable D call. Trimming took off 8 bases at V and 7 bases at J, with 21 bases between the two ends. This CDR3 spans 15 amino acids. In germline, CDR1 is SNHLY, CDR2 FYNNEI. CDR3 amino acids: CASLDPGPSPNEQFF. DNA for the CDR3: TGTGCCAGCCTCGACCCGGGCCCGTCCCCTAATGAGCAGTTCTTC.

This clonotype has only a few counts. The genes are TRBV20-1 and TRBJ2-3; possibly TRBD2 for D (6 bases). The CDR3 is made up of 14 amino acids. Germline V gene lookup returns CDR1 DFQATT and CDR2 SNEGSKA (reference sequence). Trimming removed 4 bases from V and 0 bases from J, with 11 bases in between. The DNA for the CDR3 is TGCAGTGCTACGGGAAGCGGGAGCACAGATACGCAGTATTTT. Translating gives CSATGSGSTDTQYF.

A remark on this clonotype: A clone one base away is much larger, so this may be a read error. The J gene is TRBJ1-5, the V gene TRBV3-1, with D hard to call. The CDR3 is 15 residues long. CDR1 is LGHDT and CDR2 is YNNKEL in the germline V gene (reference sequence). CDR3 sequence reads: CASSQDPVSNQPLHF. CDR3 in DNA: TGTGCCAGCAGCCAAGATCCAGTTAGCAATCAGCCCCTGCATTTT.

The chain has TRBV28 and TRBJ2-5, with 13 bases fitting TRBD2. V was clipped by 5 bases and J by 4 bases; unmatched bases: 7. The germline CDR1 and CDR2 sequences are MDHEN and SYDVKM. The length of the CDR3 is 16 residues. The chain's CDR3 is CASSTGLAGTRETQYF. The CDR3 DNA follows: TGTGCCAGCAGTACGGGACTAGCGGGAACCAGAGAGACCCAGTACTTC.

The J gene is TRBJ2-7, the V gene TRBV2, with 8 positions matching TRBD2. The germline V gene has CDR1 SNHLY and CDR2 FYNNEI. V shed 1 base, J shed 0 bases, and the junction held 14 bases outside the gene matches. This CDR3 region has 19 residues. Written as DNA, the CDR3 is TGTGCCAGCAGTGAAGGTCCCCGACTAGCGACACCGAGCTCCTACGAGCAGTACTTC. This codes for CASSEGPRLATPSSYEQYF.

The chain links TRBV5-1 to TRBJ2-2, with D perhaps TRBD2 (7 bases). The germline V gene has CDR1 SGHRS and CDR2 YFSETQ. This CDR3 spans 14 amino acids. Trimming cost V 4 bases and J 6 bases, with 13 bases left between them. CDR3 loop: CASSLRGAPGELFF. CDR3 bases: TGCGCCAGCAGCCTCCGGGGGGCTCCCGGGGAGCTGTTTTTT. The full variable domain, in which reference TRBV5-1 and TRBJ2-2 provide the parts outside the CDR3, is KAGVTQTPRYLIKTRGQQVTLSCSPISGHRSVSWYQQTPGQGLQFLFEYFSETQRNKGNFPGRFSGRQFSNSRSEMNVSTLELGDSALYLCASSLRGAPGELFFGEGSRLTVL.

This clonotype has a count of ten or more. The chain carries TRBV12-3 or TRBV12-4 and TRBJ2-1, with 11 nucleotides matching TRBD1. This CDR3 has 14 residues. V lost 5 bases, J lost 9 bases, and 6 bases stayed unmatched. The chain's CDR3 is CASSPGQGAREQFF. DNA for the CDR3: TGTGCCAGCAGTCCAGGACAGGGGGCGCGTGAGCAGTTCTTC.

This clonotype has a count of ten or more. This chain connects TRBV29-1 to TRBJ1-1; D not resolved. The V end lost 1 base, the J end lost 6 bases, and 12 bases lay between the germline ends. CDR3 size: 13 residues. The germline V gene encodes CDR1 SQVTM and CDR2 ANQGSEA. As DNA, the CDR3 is TGCAGCGTTGAAGGCGTGGGAGTCGCTGAAGCTTTCTTT. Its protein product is CSVEGVGVAEAFF. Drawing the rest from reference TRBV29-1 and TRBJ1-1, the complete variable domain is SAVISQKPSRDICQRGTSLTIQCQVDSQVTMMFWYRQQPGQSLTLIATANQGSEATYESGFVIDKFPISRPNLTFSTLTVSNMSPEDSSIYLCSVEGVGVAEAFFGQGTRLTVV.

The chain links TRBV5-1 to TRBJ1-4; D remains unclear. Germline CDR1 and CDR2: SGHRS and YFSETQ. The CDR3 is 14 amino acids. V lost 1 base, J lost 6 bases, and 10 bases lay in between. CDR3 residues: CASSLWIKDEKLFF. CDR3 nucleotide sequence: TGCGCCAGCAGCTTGTGGATTAAGGATGAAAAACTGTTTTTT.

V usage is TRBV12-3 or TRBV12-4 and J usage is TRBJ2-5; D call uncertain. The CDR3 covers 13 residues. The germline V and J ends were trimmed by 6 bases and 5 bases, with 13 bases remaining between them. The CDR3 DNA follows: TGTGCCAGCAGCGCTTACCTGGAGGAGACCCAGTACTTC. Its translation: CASSAYLEETQYF.

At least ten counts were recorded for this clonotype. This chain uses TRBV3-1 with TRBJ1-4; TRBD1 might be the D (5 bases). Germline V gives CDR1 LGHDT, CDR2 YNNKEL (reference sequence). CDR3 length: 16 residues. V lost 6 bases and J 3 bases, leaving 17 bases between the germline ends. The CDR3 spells CASSLGPDIPNEKLFF. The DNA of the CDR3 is TGTGCCAGCAGTCTAGGACCGGACATCCCTAATGAAAAACTGTTTTTT.

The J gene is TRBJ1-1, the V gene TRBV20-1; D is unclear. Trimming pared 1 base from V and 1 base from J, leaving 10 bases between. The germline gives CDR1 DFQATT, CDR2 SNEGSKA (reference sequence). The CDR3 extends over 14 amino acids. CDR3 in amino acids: CSARGAGQNTEAFF. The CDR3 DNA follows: TGCAGTGCTAGAGGGGCAGGCCAGAACACTGAAGCTTTCTTT.

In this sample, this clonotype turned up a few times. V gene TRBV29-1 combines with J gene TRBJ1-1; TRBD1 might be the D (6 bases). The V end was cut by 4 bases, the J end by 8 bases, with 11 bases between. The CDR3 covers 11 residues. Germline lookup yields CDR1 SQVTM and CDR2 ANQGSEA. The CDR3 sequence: CSVVGGPEAFF. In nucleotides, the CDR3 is TGCAGCGTTGTAGGGGGGCCAGAAGCTTTCTTT. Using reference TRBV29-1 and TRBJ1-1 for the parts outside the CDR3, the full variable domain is SAVISQKPSRDICQRGTSLTIQCQVDSQVTMMFWYRQQPGQSLTLIATANQGSEATYESGFVIDKFPISRPNLTFSTLTVSNMSPEDSSIYLCSVVGGPEAFFGQGTRLTVV.

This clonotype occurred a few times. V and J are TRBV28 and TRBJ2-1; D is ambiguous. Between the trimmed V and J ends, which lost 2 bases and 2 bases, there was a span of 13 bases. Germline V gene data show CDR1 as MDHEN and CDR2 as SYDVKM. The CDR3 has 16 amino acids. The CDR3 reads CASSLRADPPYNEQFF. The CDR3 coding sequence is TGTGCCAGCAGTTTACGGGCGGATCCTCCCTACAATGAGCAGTTCTTC.

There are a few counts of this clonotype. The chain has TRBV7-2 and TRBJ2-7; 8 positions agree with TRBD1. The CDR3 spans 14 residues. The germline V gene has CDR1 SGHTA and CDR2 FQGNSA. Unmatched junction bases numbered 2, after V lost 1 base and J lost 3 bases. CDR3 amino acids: CASSLGTGNYEQYV. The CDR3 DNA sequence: TGTGCCAGCAGCTTAGGGACAGGGAACTACGAGCAGTACGTC.

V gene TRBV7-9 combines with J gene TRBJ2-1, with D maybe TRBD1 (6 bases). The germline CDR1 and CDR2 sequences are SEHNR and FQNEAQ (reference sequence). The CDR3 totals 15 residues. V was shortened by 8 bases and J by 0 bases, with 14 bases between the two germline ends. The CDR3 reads CASGWGPPSYNEQFF. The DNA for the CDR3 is TGTGCCAGCGGCTGGGGGCCCCCCTCCTACAATGAGCAGTTCTTC.

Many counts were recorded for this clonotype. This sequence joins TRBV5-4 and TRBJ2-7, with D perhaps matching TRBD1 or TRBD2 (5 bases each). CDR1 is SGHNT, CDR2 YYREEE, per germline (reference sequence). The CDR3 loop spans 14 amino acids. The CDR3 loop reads CASSLGDGYYEQYV. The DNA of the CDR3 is TGTGCCAGCAGTTTGGGGGACGGCTACTACGAGCAGTACGTC.

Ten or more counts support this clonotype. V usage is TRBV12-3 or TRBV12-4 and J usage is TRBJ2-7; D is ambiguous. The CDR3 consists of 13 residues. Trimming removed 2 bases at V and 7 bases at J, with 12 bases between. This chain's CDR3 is CASSLNHRGEQYF. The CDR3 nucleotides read TGTGCCAGCAGTTTAAACCACCGTGGAGAGCAGTACTTC.

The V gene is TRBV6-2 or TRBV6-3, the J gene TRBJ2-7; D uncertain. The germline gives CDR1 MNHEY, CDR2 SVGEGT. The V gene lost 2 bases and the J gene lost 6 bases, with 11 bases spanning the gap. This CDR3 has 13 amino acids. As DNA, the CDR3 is TGTGCCAGCAGTTACCTAAGACGTGTCGAGCAGTACGTC. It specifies CASSYLRRVEQYV.

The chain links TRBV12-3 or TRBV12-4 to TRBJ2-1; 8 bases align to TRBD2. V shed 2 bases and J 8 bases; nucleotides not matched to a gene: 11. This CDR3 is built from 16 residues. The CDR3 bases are TGTGCCAGCAGTTTAAGTAGCGAGCGGGAGAGGCATGAGCAGTTCTTC. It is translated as CASSLSSERERHEQFF.

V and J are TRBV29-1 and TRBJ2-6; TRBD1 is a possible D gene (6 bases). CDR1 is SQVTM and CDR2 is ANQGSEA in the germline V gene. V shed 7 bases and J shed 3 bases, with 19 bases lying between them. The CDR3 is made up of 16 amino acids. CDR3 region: CSGPGQGQDGANVLTF. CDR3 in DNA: TGCAGCGGTCCGGGACAAGGCCAAGATGGGGCCAACGTCCTGACTTTC.

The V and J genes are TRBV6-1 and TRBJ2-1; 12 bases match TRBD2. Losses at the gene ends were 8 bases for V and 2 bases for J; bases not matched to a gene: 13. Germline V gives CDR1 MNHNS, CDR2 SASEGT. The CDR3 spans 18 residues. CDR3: CASLGGLAGNPTYNEQFF. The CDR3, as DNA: TGTGCCAGCCTGGGAGGACTAGCGGGGAATCCAACCTACAATGAGCAGTTCTTC.

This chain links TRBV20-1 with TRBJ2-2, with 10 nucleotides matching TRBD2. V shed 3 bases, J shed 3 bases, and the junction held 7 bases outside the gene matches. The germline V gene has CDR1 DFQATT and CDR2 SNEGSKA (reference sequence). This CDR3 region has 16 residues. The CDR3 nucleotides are TGCAGTGCTAGTGGAAGCGGGAGGGCGCACACCGGGGAGCTGTTTTTT. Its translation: CSASGSGRAHTGELFF.

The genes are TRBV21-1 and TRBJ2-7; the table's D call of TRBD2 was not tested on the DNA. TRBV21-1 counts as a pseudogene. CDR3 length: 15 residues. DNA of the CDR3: TGTGCCAGCACCGGGACTAGTAAGGGGGAATACGAGCAGTACGTC. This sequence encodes CASTGTSKGEYEQYV.

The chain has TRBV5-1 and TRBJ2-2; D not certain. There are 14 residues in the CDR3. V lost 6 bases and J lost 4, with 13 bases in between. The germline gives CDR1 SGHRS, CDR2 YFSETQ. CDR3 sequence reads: CASTRDGITGELFF. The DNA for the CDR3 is TGCGCCAGCACCAGAGACGGAATCACCGGGGAGCTGTTTTTT.